This T cell receptor beta chain originates from a study of control samples from healthy donors and cancer patients. The CDR3 has 15 amino acids. Germline CDR1 is SGHVS and CDR2 is FNYEAQ. The ends were cut back, 3 bases at V and 4 bases at J, with 16 bases in the middle. Libraries were prepared by immunoSEQ multiplex PCR; TCRdb keeps only in-frame clonotypes and omits some of them. The data hold 150,000 to 200,000 clones, with about 91% observed a single time. Source material: blood. The V gene is TRBV7-6, the J gene TRBJ2-7; perhaps TRBD1 as D (6 bases). The sequence came from a woman in her thirties or forties in good health. CDR3 sequence reads: CASSLGAGNLYEQYF. The CDR3 region has the DNA TGTGCCAGCAGCTTGGGGGCCGGGAACCTATACGAGCAGTACTTC.